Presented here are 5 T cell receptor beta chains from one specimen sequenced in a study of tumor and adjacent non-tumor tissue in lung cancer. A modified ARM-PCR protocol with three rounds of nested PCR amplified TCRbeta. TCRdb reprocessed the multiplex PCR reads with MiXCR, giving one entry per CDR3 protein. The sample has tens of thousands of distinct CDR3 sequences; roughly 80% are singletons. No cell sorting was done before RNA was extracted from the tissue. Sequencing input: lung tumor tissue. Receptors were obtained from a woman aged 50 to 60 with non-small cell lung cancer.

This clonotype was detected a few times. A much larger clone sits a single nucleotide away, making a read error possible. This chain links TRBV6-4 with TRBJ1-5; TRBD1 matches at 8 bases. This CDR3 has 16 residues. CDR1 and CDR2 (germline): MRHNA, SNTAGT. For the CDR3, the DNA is TGTGCCAGCAGTGACGGACAGGGTTGGAGCAATAAGCCCCAGCATTTT. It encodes CASSDGQGWSNKPQHF.

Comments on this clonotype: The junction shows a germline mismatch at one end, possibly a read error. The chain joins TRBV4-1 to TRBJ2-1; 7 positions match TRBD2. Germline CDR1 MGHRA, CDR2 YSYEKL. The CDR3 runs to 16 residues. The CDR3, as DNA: TGCGCCAACAGCGAAGGGAATAGCGGGCCTTACAATGAGCAGTTCTTC. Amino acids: CANSEGNSGPYNEQFF.

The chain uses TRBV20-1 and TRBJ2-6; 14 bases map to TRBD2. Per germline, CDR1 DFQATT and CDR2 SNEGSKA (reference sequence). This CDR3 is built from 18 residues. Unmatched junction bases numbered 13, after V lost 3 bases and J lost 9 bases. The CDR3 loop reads CSARTSGRVNSGYNVLTF. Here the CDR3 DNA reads TGCAGTGCTAGGACTAGCGGGAGGGTAAACTCTGGGTACAACGTCCTGACTTTC.

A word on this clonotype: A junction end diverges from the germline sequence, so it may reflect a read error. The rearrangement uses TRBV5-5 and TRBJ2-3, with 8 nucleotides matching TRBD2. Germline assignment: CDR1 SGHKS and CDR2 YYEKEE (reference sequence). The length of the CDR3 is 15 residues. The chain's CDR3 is CASSLTSGSIDTQYF. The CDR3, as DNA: TGTGCCAGCAGCCTAACTAGCGGTAGCATAGATACGCAATATTTT.

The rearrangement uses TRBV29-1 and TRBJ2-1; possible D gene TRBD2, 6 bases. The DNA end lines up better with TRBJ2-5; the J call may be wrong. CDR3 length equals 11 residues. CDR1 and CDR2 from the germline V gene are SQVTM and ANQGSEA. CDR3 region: CSVDTRDFQYF. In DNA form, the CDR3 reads TGCAGCGTTGACACCCGGGACTTCCAGTACTTC.